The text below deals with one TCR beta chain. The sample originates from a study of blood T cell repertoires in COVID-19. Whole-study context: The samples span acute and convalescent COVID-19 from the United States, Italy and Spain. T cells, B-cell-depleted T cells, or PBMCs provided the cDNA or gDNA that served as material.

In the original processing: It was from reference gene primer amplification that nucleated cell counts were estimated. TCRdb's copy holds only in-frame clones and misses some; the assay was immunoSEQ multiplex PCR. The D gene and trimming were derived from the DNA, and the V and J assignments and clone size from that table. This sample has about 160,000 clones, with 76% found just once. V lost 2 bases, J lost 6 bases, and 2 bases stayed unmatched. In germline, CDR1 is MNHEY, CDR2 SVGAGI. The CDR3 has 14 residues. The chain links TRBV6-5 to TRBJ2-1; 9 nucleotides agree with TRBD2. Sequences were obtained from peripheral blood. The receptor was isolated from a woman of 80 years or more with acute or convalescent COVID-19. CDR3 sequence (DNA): TGTGCCAGCAGTTACGTAGCGGGAGTCAATGAGCAGTTCTTC. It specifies CASSYVAGVNEQFF.